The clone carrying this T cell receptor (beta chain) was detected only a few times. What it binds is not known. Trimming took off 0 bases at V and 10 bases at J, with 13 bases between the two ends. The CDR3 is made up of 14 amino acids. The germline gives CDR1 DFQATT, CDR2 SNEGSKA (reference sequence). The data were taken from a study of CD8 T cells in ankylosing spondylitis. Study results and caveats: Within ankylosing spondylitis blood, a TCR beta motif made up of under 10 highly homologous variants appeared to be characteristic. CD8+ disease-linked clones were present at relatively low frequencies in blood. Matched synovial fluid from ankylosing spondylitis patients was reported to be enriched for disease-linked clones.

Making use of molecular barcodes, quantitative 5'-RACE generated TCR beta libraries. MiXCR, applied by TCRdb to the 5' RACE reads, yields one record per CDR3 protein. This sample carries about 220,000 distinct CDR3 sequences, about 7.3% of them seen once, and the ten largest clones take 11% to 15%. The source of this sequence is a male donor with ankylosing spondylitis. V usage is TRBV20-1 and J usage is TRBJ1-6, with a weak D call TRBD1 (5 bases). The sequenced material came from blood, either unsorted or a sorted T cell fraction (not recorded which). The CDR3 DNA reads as TGCAGTGCTAGAGATCGGGAGGGGCGATCACCCCTCCACTTT. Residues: CSARDREGRSPLHF.